Listed below are T cell receptor beta chains from one sample, sequenced in a study of shared clonotypes between healthy human individuals. Libraries were prepared by immunoSEQ multiplex PCR; TCRdb keeps only in-frame clonotypes and omits some of them. The sample holds some 630,000 clones, about 95% seen once. Sequencing used naive CD8+ T cells sorted from blood. The origin of the receptors is a woman younger than 45 in good health. Both conserved end residues are trimmed from each CDR3.

v_gene	j_gene	CDR3aa
TRBV5-4	TRBJ2-5	ASSLGAGGEETQY
TRBV7-3	TRBJ2-5	ASSSKVDRDWTQY
TRBV2	TRBJ2-7	ASSDGQRSYEQY
TRBV5-4	TRBJ1-5	ASSSDRGDQPQH
TRBV9	TRBJ1-1	ASSVGGFTEAF
TRBV2	TRBJ2-3	ASSQTLSTDTQY
TRBV29-1	TRBJ2-7	SVAGGASYEQY
TRBV27	TRBJ2-7	ASSLRTGIYEQY
TRBV14	TRBJ2-1	ASSADFRSMNYNEQF
TRBV23-1	TRBJ1-4	ARLTGTYNEKLF
TRBV7-9	TRBJ2-7	ASSARDRSDYEQY
TRBV5-5	TRBJ2-7	ASSLSKDSYEQY
TRBV5-1	-	ASSLDTYEQY
TRBV2	TRBJ1-1	ASGQGGRPEAF
TRBV27	TRBJ1-3	ASSLSGTGNTIY
TRBV27	TRBJ2-3	ASSLLPSGGVDTQY
TRBV30	TRBJ2-2	AWSFIAGGGTGELF
TRBV5-5	TRBJ1-1	ASRPGNLGEAF
TRBV11-2	TRBJ2-2	ASSSSVLGRVTGELF
TRBV6-5	TRBJ1-2	ASSPPEGGAYGYT
TRBV4-2	TRBJ2-1	ASSPLLAGGGEQF
TRBV9	TRBJ1-2	ASSATGGGLYGYT
TRBV7-8	TRBJ2-1	ASSFGLAGSSSYNEQF
TRBV19	TRBJ2-7	ASSIALWDYNYEQY
TRBV19	TRBJ1-2	ASLDIAYGYT
TRBV25-1	TRBJ1-2	ASSVRAGGYT
TRBV27	TRBJ2-7	ASSTIKRGEQY
TRBV27	TRBJ2-1	ASSSISSGSLNEQF
TRBV6-5	TRBJ2-7	ASSPGGLQY
TRBV13	TRBJ2-2	ASSFLAGKVGELF
TRBV30	TRBJ2-1	AWRYPPTSGIYNEQF
TRBV28	TRBJ1-3	ASRPAGSIGNTIY
TRBV5-8	TRBJ2-1	AKHLPGLAAYNEQF
TRBV27	TRBJ2-7	ASSATGYYEQY
TRBV6-6	TRBJ2-2	AVAGLAGGYGELF
TRBV7-9	TRBJ2-1	ASSRSGDEQF